The clone carrying this T cell receptor beta chain occurred once. Its antigen remains unknown. The immunoSEQ assay was version 4, run in survey mode. Generated by immunoSEQ multiplex PCR, the TCRdb table keeps only in-frame clones and is missing some. The repertoire holds around 13,000 clones, with about 65% as singletons. This record comes from a study of persistence of HIV-infected CD4 T cells. Cells were stimulated with CMV-infected fibroblast lysates at 10 ug/mL. Sorting of responding CD4+ T cells relied on upregulated CD40 ligand together with CD69. The CDR3 has 13 residues. The V and J ends lost 4 bases and 5 bases respectively, with 8 bases between them. In germline, CDR1 is LNHDA, CDR2 SQIVND (reference sequence).

Sequences were derived from CD4+ T cells sorted from PBMCs after approximately 19-hour stimulation, sampled from a patient who received antiretroviral therapy. The receptor was isolated from an adult man with HIV who was CMV-seropositive. The chain combines TRBV19 with TRBJ2-2; D is unclear. CDR3 sequence reads: CASSKGRTGELFF. CDR3 sequence (DNA): TGTGCCAGTAGTAAAGGTCGGACCGGGGAGCTGTTTTTT.